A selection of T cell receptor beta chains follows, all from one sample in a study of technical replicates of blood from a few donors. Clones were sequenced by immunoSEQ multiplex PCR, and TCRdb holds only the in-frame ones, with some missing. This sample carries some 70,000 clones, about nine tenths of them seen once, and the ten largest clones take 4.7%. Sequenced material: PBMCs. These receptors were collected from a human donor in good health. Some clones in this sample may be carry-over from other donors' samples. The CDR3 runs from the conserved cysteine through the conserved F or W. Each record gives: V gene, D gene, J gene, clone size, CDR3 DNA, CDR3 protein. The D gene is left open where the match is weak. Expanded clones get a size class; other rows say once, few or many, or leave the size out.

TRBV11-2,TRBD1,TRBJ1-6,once,TGTGCCAGCAGTTTTAAAACCGGACAGGGAGGGGGTCCCCTCCACTTT,CASSFKTGQGGGPLHF
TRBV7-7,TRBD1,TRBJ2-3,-,TGTGCCAGCAGCTCAGGACAGGACACAGATACGCAGTATTTT,CASSSGQDTDTQYF
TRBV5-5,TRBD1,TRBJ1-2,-,TGTGCCAGCAGCTTTGCCGCAACCGGGACAGGGTATGGCTACACCTTC,CASSFAATGTGYGYTF
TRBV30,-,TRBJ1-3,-,TGTGCCTGGCAGGGTGGAAACACCATATATTTT,CAWQGGNTIYF
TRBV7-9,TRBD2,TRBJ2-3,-,TGTGCCAGCGGGGGGGAGGGCCTCACAGATACGCAGTATTTT,CASGGEGLTDTQYF
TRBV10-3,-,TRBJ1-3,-,TGTGCCATCAGTGAGTCGCAGGGAACTGGAAACACCATATATTTT,CAISESQGTGNTIYF
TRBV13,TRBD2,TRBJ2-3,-,TGTGCCAGCACCCCCGGACTAGCGGGAGATACGCAGTATTTT,CASTPGLAGDTQYF
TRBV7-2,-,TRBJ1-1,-,TGTGCCAGCAGCGTTCAGGGGACTGAAGCTTTCTTT,CASSVQGTEAFF
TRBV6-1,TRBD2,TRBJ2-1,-,TGTGCCAGCAGTGCATATAGCGGGGAACTGAACAATGAGCAGTTCTTC,CASSAYSGELNNEQFF
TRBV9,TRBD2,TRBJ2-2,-,TGTGCCAGCCGCCGGGAGGGAGAGTCCGGGGAGCTGTTTTTT,CASRREGESGELFF
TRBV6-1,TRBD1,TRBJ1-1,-,TGTGCCAGCAGTGGTTGGACAGGAGGGGTACGAGAAGCTTTCTTT,CASSGWTGGVREAFF
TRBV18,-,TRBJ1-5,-,TGTGCCAGCTCACCACAGGGAGATTGGAATCAGCCCCAGCATTTT,CASSPQGDWNQPQHF
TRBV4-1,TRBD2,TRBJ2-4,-,TGCGCCAGCAGCCCGGGACTAGCGGGGGGGCGCGCCAAAAACATTCAGTACTTC,CASSPGLAGGRAKNIQYF
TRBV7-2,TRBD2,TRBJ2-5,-,TGTGCCAGCAGCTTACCGGGGGGGGAGACCCAGTACTTC,CASSLPGGETQYF
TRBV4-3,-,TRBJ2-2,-,TGCGCCAGCAGCCAAGATGCGGGTTTTGCCGGGGAGCTGTTTTTT,CASSQDAGFAGELFF
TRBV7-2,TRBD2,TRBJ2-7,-,TGTGCCAGCAGCTTCGGACTAGCGGGAGGCGAGCAGTACTTC,CASSFGLAGGEQYF
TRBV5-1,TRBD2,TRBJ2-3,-,TGCGCCAGCAGCTCTGGACTAGCGGGAATAGGGGCAGATACGCAGTATTTT,CASSSGLAGIGADTQYF
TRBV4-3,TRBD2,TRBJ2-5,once,TGCGCCAGCAGCCAAGATCCCATATCTAGCGGGGGGAGTCTATGGGAGACCCAGTACTTC,CASSQDPISSGGSLWETQYF
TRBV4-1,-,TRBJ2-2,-,TGCGCCAGCAGCCCACCCTCGACTCCAGCCGGGGAGCTGTTTTTT,CASSPPSTPAGELFF
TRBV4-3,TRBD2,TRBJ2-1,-,TGCGCCAGCAGCCAAGGGGGCGGGAGCGAGGTTCGGGAGCAGTTCTTC,CASSQGGGSEVREQFF
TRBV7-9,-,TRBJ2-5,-,TGTGCCAGCAGCGGACAGTCCGGAGTTGGGACCCAGTACTTC,CASSGQSGVGTQYF
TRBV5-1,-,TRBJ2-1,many,TGCGCCAGCAGCTTGTGGGGGGTAAGCCTTGGGTCTCATGAGCAGTTCTTC,CASSLWGVSLGSHEQFF
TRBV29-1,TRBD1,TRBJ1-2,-,TGCAGCGTGGGGACAGACCTCTATGGCTACACCTTC,CSVGTDLYGYTF
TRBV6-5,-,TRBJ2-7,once,TGTGCCACCAGAAAACCAACAGGGGCGGGGGAGCAGTACTTC,CATRKPTGAGEQYF
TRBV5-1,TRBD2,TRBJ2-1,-,TGCGCCAGCAGCTCCTTAACCGGGACTAGGATTAACAATGAGCAGTTCTTC,CASSSLTGTRINNEQFF
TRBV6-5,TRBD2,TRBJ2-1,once,TGTGCCAGCAGGAGAGGACTAGCGTTGATGGCTGAGCAGTTCTTC,CASRRGLALMAEQFF
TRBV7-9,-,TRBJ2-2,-,TGTGCCAGCAGCAGGGGGTCTACGGACACCGGGGAGCTGTTTTTT,CASSRGSTDTGELFF
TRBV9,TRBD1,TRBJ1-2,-,TGTGCCAGCAGCGCCTGGGACAGGGGATCCTTCAGCTACACCTTC,CASSAWDRGSFSYTF
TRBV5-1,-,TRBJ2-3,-,TGCGCCAGCAGCTTGGCGGGGGTCGCAGATACGCAGTATTTT,CASSLAGVADTQYF
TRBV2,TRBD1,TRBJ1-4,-,TGTGCCAGCCGAGACAGGGGGTACCTTAATGAAAAACTGTTTTTT,CASRDRGYLNEKLFF
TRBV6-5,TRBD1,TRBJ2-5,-,TGTGCCAGCAGCCCAACCCGGGACAGGAAAGAGACCCAGTACTTC,CASSPTRDRKETQYF
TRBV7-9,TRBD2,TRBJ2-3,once,TGTGCCAGCAGCTTAGTGGCGGGGGGCCGTGGAGATACGCAGTATTTT,CASSLVAGGRGDTQYF
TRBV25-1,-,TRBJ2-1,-,TGTGCCAGCAGTGAATTCGACCCTAGCTCCTACAATGAGCAGTTCTTC,CASSEFDPSSYNEQFF
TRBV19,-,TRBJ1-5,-,TGTGCCAGTAGTATCCGACAAGGTCCTCAGCCCCAGCATTTT,CASSIRQGPQPQHF
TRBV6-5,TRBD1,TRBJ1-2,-,TGTGCCAGCATAGACAGGGGACGGGATGGCTACACCTTC,CASIDRGRDGYTF
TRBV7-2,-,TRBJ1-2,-,TGTGCCAGCAGCTTACCAGGGTACTATGGCTACACCTTC,CASSLPGYYGYTF
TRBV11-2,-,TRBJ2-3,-,TGTGCCAGCAGCAAACCAATACTAGCAGGCACAGATACGCAGTATTTT,CASSKPILAGTDTQYF
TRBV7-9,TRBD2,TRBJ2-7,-,TGTGCCAGCAGCGGCGAACTAGCGGGGGGGCCCGACGAGCAGTACTTC,CASSGELAGGPDEQYF
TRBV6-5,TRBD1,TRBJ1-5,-,TGTGCCAGCAGTTACGACAGGGTAAGCCAGCCCCAGCATTTT,CASSYDRVSQPQHF
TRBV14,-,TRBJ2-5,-,TGTGCCAGCAGCCCCAGGATCAACCCGTACCAAGAGACCCAGTACTTC,CASSPRINPYQETQYF
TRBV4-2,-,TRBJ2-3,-,TGTGCCAGCAGCCAAGGGGAATCGGGAGTGGATACGCAGTATTTT,CASSQGESGVDTQYF
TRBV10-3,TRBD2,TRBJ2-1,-,TGTGCCATCACGGGACTACAGACGATCGGTGAGCAGTTCTTC,CAITGLQTIGEQFF
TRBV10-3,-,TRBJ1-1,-,TGTGCCATCAGTCCGGGAATGAACACTGAAGCTTTCTTT,CAISPGMNTEAFF
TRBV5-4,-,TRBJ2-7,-,TGTGCCAGCAGCTCCCCCGGTGGGGGGATATACGAGCAGTACTTC,CASSSPGGGIYEQYF
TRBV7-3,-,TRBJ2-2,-,TGTGCCAGCAGCTTAAGGAGGGGCCAAGCGAACACCGGGGAGCTGTTTTTT,CASSLRRGQANTGELFF
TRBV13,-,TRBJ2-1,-,TGTGCCAGCAGCTTAAGCCCACCGTACAATGAGCAGTTCTTC,CASSLSPPYNEQFF
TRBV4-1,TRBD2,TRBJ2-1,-,TGCGCCAGCAGCCAAGAGGGACTAGCGGGAGGGCCCCATGAGCAGTTCTTC,CASSQEGLAGGPHEQFF
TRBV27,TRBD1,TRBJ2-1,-,TGTGCCAGCTTAGGGAAACAGGGGACCTACAATGAGCAGTTCTTC,CASLGKQGTYNEQFF
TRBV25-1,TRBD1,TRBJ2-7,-,TGTGCCAGCAGTGGGACAGGGTCGCAGTACTTC,CASSGTGSQYF
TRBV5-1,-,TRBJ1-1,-,TGCGCCAGCAGCCCACGGGGGAAGGGAGACACTGAAGCTTTCTTT,CASSPRGKGDTEAFF
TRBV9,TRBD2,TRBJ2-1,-,TGTGCCAGCAGCGTATCCCAGCGGGAGGATTACAATGAGCAGTTCTTC,CASSVSQREDYNEQFF
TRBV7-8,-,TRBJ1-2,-,TGTGCCAGCAGCCCGCAGGGTGTCTATGGCTACACCTTC,CASSPQGVYGYTF
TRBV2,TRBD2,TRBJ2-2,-,TGTGCCAGCAGTGAAGAGGCTAGCGGGTCCACCGGGGAGCTGTTTTTT,CASSEEASGSTGELFF
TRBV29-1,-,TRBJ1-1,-,TGCAGCGTTGTGCCAGGGACTGAAGCTTTCTTT,CSVVPGTEAFF
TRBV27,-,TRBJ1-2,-,TGTGCCAGCAGTTTACATCCGGTTAACTATGGCTACACCTTC,CASSLHPVNYGYTF
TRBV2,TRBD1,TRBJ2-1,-,TGTGCCAGCAGCGACAGGGTGGCGTTCAACAATGAGCAGTTCTTC,CASSDRVAFNNEQFF
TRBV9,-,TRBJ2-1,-,TGTGCCAGCAGCGTAGCGGCCTACAATGAGCAGTTCTTC,CASSVAAYNEQFF
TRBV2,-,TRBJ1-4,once,TGTGCCAGCACCGTCTCACGGGGTGCTAATGAAAAACTGTTTTTT,CASTVSRGANEKLFF
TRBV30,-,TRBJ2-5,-,TGTGCCTGGAGTTTACGGGGAGAGACCCAGTACTTC,CAWSLRGETQYF